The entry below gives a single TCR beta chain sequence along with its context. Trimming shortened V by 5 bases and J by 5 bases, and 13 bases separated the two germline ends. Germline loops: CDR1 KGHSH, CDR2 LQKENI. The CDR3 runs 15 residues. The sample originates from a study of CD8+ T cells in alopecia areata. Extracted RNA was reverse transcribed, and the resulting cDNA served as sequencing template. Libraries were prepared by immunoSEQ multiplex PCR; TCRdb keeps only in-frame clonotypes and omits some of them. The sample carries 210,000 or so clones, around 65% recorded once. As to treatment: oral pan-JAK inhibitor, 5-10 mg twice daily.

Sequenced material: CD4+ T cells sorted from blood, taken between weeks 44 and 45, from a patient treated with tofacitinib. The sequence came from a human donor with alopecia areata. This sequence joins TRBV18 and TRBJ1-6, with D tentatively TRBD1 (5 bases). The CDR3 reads CASSSARADNSPLHF. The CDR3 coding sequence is TGTGCCAGCTCATCCGCCAGGGCCGATAATTCACCCCTCCACTTT.